The clone carrying this T cell receptor (beta chain) appeared once. This sample was taken from a study of OX40 agonist ivuxolimab in advanced cancers. Study-wide context: Therapy given before enrollment (anti-PD-1, anti-PD-L1 or anti-CTLA-4) was allowed, and 40% had some.

Assay used: immunoSEQ multiplex PCR; TCRdb lists only in-frame clones, some missing. Of around 10,000 clones in the sample, about 66% were seen once. The CDR3 runs 19 residues. Germline V gene sequence: CDR1 MDHEN, CDR2 SYDVKM. Trimming cost V 4 bases and J 2 bases; bases outside gene matches: 15. The material was CD4+ or CD8+ T cells sorted from blood, obtained in a trial of the OX40 agonist ivuxolimab. The TCR was taken from an adult with an advanced solid tumor such as melanoma, head and neck, liver or kidney cancer. V is TRBV28 and J is TRBJ2-3; TRBD1 matches 10 bases. For the CDR3, the DNA is TGTGCCAGCAGTTCCCGCCTGTACTCCGGGACAGGGGTCACAGATACGCAGTATTTT. Its protein is CASSSRLYSGTGVTDTQYF.